Sequencing of this T cell receptor (beta chain) was carried out in a study of T cell repertoires in cytomegalovirus infection. V shed 2 bases and J shed 5 bases, with 12 bases lying between them. CDR3 length: 14 residues. With respect to this clonotype: Its specificity is unknown.

Via MiXCR, TCRdb re-called the reads, giving one row per CDR3 protein. Among roughly 800,000 distinct CDR3 sequences, almost 30% were seen once, and the ten largest hold around 13%. This chain uses TRBV12-3 or TRBV12-4 with TRBJ1-1; D call uncertain. The specimen comprised cultured CD8+ T cells from PBMCs, sampled from culture after CMV antigen stimulation. The TCR comes from a human donor in good health (CMV status not recorded). Some clones in this sample may be carry-over from other donors' samples. The CDR3 here is CASSLSVQLTEAFF. The CDR3, as DNA: TGTGCCAGCAGTTTATCGGTACAGTTGACTGAAGCTTTCTTT.